Listed here are 7 T cell receptor beta chains from one sample, sequenced in a study of shared clonotypes between healthy human individuals (dated by TCRdb to the early 2020s). Library preparation used the immunoSEQ multiplex PCR assay. Imported from immuneACCESS, the table was reduced by TCRdb to in-frame sequences with V and J called. These copies leave out some clones; in studies compared against another copy, an unresolved V gene accounts for under half, and the cause of the remainder is not known. This sample holds about 2.4 million clones; roughly nine tenths were observed only once. Together, the top ten hold around 0.14% of the sample. The specimen sequenced was naive CD4+ T cells sorted from blood. In the paper's terms, the cell subset or site label means: CD45RA+ positively selected. Receptors originate from a young man in good health.

The chain uses TRBV5-1 and TRBJ2-3, with D tentatively TRBD1 (5 bases). Trimming stripped 4 bases from V and 4 bases from J, with 7 bases between. The germline V gene has CDR1 SGHRS and CDR2 YFSETQ. This CDR3 spans 12 amino acids. CDR3 DNA: TGCGCCAGCAGCGCAGGGTCAGATACGCAGTATTTT. As protein: CASSAGSDTQYF.

This sequence joins TRBV11-2 and TRBJ2-2; D perhaps matches TRBD1 (6 bases). Germline CDR1 reads SGHAT; CDR2 reads FQNNGV. Trimming shortened V by 2 bases and J by 0 bases, and 10 bases separated the two germline ends. The CDR3 is 16 amino acids. The CDR3, as DNA: TGTGCCAGCAGCTTATCTGCAGGGGCGAACACCGGGGAGCTGTTTTTT. Translated: CASSLSAGANTGELFF.

The genes are TRBV19 and TRBJ1-6; TRBD1 matches 7 bases. Germline lookup yields CDR1 LNHDA and CDR2 SQIVND (reference sequence). Germline trimming cut 6 bases from V and 14 bases from J; bases unmatched to any gene: 10. The CDR3 is 13 residues long. CDR3 loop: CASSGTALGALHF. The CDR3 DNA reads TGTGCCAGTAGCGGGACAGCTCTTGGAGCCCTCCACTTT.

This sequence joins TRBV9 and TRBJ2-5, with D tentatively TRBD1 or TRBD2 (6 bases each). This CDR3 contains 15 residues. Trimming removed 3 bases at V and 5 bases at J, with 17 bases between. Germline CDR1 and CDR2: SGDLS and YYNGEE. CDR3 region: CASSEGPYGGETQYF. The DNA of the CDR3 is TGTGCCAGCAGCGAAGGACCTTACGGGGGCGAGACCCAGTACTTC.

As concerns this clone: The same CDR3 can be traced to other DNA sequences in this sample. The chain carries TRBV6-5 and TRBJ2-3; D unclear. Germline V gene lookup returns CDR1 MNHEY and CDR2 SVGAGI. Trimming cost V 5 bases and J 5 bases, with 8 bases left between them. This CDR3 has 12 residues. The CDR3: CASSRGGDTQYF. DNA of the CDR3: TGTGCCAGCAGTCGAGGCGGAGATACGCAGTATTTT.

The chain joins TRBV19 to TRBJ1-5, with D uncertain. V lost 3 bases and J lost 1, with 10 bases in between. This CDR3 region has 15 residues. CDR1 LNHDA and CDR2 SQIVND come from the germline V gene (reference sequence). CDR3 region: CASSIGGMSNQPQHF. CDR3 DNA: TGTGCCAGTAGTATCGGAGGTATGAGCAATCAGCCCCAGCATTTT. The full variable domain, with the rest looked up from reference TRBV19 and TRBJ1-5, is DGGITQSPKYLFRKEGQNVTLSCEQNLNHDAMYWYRQDPGQGLRLIYYSQIVNDFQKGDIAEGYSVSREKKESFPLTVTSAQKNPTAFYLCASSIGGMSNQPQHFGDGTRLSIL.

CDR3 coding DNA: TGTGCCAGCTCACCGGACGGCGACACGGGTGGCTACACCTTC. It yields the protein CASSPDGDTGGYTF. The chain couples TRBV18 to TRBJ1-2; D is unresolved. V lost 3 bases and J lost 7, with 15 bases in between. The CDR3 totals 14 residues. Germline values: CDR1 KGHSH, CDR2 LQKENI.